Detailed here is one T cell receptor beta chain. The sample originates from a study of cytomegalovirus exposure and HLA in healthy donors. About the research overall: Of approximately 400 genotyped donors, around 84% clustered with self-reported Caucasian donors.

Germline lookup yields CDR1 SGDLS and CDR2 YYNGEE. CDR3 length: 15 amino acids. The trim removed 3 bases at V and 0 bases at J, leaving 6 bases unmatched. Primers for the PCR totalled 60 Vbeta and 13 Jbeta. Assay used: immunoSEQ multiplex PCR; TCRdb lists only in-frame clones, some missing. The sample yields 100,000 to 150,000 clones, around 66% seen once. This sequence joins TRBV9 and TRBJ2-7; 7 bases are shared with TRBD2. Sequenced material: PBMCs. The receptor was isolated from a man between 18 and 35 years old in good health and CMV-seronegative. The CDR3 DNA follows: TGTGCCAGCAGCGCAGCAGCGGGGATCTCCTACGAGCAGTACTTC. Encoded protein: CASSAAAGISYEQYF.